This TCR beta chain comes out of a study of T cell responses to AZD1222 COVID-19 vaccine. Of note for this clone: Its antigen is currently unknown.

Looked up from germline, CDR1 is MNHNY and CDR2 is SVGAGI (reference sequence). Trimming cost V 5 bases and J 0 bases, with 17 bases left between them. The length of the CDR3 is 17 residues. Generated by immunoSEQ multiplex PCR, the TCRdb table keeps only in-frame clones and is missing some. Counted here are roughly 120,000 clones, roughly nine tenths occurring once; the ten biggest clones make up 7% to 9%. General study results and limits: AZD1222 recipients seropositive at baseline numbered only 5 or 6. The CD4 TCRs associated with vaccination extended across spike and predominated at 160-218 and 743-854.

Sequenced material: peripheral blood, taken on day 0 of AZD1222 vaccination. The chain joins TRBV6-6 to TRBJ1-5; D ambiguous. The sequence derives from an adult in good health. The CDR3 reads CASSPAQEIHSNQPQHF. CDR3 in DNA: TGTGCCAGCAGTCCAGCCCAGGAGATACATAGCAATCAGCCCCAGCATTTT.